This T cell receptor beta chain was sequenced for a study of T cells in localized non-small cell lung cancer. There are 14 residues in the CDR3. With 2 bases removed from V and 10 bases from J, the gap between germline ends came to 16 bases. Germline CDR1 reads MNHEY; CDR2 reads SMNVEV (reference sequence). The table came from immunoSEQ multiplex PCR; TCRdb's copy has only in-frame clones and leaves some out. Of about 78,000 clones listed, roughly 86% are singletons. The source is a man aged 40 to 75 with stage I lung adenocarcinoma. The rearrangement uses TRBV27 and TRBJ2-3; D perhaps matches TRBD1 (6 bases). The sequencing used peripheral blood, collected before any cancer treatment. CDR3 region: CASSLAQGRLAQYF. As DNA, the CDR3 is TGTGCCAGCAGTTTAGCACAGGGACGATTGGCGCAGTATTTT.